The 9 T cell receptor beta chains below all came from one sample that was sequenced in a study of shared clonotypes between healthy human individuals. The naive CD8 fraction comprised CD45RO-negative cells positively selected for CCR7 and excluded terminally differentiated effector memory CD45RA+ cells. Assay used: immunoSEQ multiplex PCR; TCRdb lists only in-frame clones, some missing. The sample shows hundreds of thousands of clones, around 95% of them seen only once. Material: naive CD8+ T cells sorted from blood. The receptors were gathered from a woman in her twenties or thirties in good health.

The rearrangement links TRBV27 to TRBJ2-7; possibly TRBD2 for D (6 bases). V was pared by 0 bases and J by 0 bases, with 12 bases between. The CDR3 sequence is 16 residues long. The germline gives CDR1 MNHEY, CDR2 SMNVEV (reference sequence). CDR3 bases: TGTGCCAGCAGTTTATCCTTGGGAGGCGGCTCCTACGAGCAGTACTTC. It codes for CASSLSLGGGSYEQYF.

This chain links TRBV11-2 with TRBJ2-7; 7 positions agree with TRBD2. The CDR3 loop spans 14 amino acids. The V gene end was trimmed by 3 bases and the J gene end by 1 base; junction bases not matched to a gene: 3. Germline CDR1 reads SGHAT; CDR2 reads FQNNGV. In DNA, the CDR3 is TGTGCCAGCAGCTTCCAGCGGGATTCCTACGAGCAGTACTTC. Its protein is CASSFQRDSYEQYF.

The rearrangement links TRBV6-5 to TRBJ2-1; 8 positions match TRBD2. The CDR3 is 15 residues long. After removal of 7 bases from V and 4 bases from J, the junction contained 9 bases not matched to a gene. Per germline, CDR1 MNHEY and CDR2 SVGAGI. As DNA, the CDR3 is TGTGCCAGCAAACGACGACTAGCGACATACAATGAGCAGTTCTTC. This codes for CASKRRLATYNEQFF.

The chain is built from TRBV6-1 and TRBJ1-1, with unresolved D. The V and J ends lost 2 bases and 1 base respectively, with 11 bases between them. The CDR3 has 15 residues. Per germline, CDR1 MNHNS and CDR2 SASEGT. DNA for the CDR3: TGTGCCAGCAGTGAATATGGGGTGGCGAACACTGAAGCTTTCTTT. Its protein is CASSEYGVANTEAFF.

This clone was counted a single time. This chain links TRBV29-1 with TRBJ2-5, with TRBD2 as a possible D gene (6 bases). The closer fit of TRBJ2-7 to the DNA end suggests the J call may be wrong. There are 13 residues in the CDR3. Germline-derived CDR1 and CDR2 are SQVTM and ANQGSEA. The CDR3 region has the DNA TGCAGCGTTGAAGAACGGGAGTCCTACGAGCAGTACTTC. It codes for CSVEERESYEQYF.

J is TRBJ1-1 and V is TRBV5-1; weak D call: TRBD1 (5 bases). V lost 2 bases, J lost 1 base, and 27 bases lay in between. The CDR3 extends over 20 amino acids. From germline, CDR1 is SGHRS and CDR2 YFSETQ. CDR3 nucleotide sequence: TGCGCCAGCAGCTTCCATGGGCGGGGCTCAGGTACGGTTACGAACACTGAAGCTTTCTTT. It translates to CASSFHGRGSGTVTNTEAFF. Full variable domain (missing parts from reference TRBV5-1 and TRBJ1-1): KAGVTQTPRYLIKTRGQQVTLSCSPISGHRSVSWYQQTPGQGLQFLFEYFSETQRNKGNFPGRFSGRQFSNSRSEMNVSTLELGDSALYLCASSFHGRGSGTVTNTEAFFGQGTRLTVV.

The chain couples TRBV9 to TRBJ2-7; 10 bases match TRBD2. The CDR3 sequence is 14 residues long. CDR1 and CDR2 from the germline V gene are SGDLS and YYNGEE. The V gene end was trimmed by 0 bases and the J gene end by 5 bases; junction bases not matched to a gene: 2. The CDR3 spells CASSVATSGHEQYF. The CDR3 bases are TGTGCCAGCAGCGTAGCGACTAGCGGGCACGAGCAGTACTTC.

The CDR3: CSASQADTYNEQFF. The CDR3 nucleotides read TGCAGCGCCTCACAGGCAGATACCTACAATGAGCAGTTCTTC. The rearrangement links TRBV29-1 to TRBJ2-1, with D maybe TRBD1 (5 bases). V shed 7 bases and J shed 2 bases, with 15 bases lying between them. The CDR3 is 14 residues long. Germline lookup yields CDR1 SQVTM and CDR2 ANQGSEA.

The gene calls are TRBV2 and TRBJ2-7; D ambiguous. Germline V CDR1 and CDR2: SNHLY, FYNNEI. The CDR3 has 13 amino acids. Trimming shortened V by 5 bases and J by 3 bases, and 11 bases separated the two germline ends. The CDR3 sequence is CASSPNLLYEQYF. The DNA of the CDR3 is TGTGCCAGCAGTCCGAACCTACTCTACGAGCAGTACTTC.